Shown below are 24 T cell receptor beta chains from a single sample sequenced in a study of T cells in Graves' hyperthyroidism and ophthalmopathy. The investigators amplified TCR beta CDR3 regions from RNA transcripts. With the HTBI primer set, the TCR CDR3 went through a first round of RT-PCR. Using its own MiXCR run on the multiplex PCR reads, TCRdb lists one record per CDR3 protein. In the table there are some 770,000 distinct CDR3 sequences, less than 20% of which are singletons. Sequencing input: blood. These receptors all come from a young man with Graves' hyperthyroidism.

This clonotype appeared many times. The rearrangement joins TRBV11-2 to TRBJ2-7; D is possibly TRBD1 or TRBD2 (5 bases each). The CDR3 consists of 15 residues. The germline CDR1 and CDR2 sequences are SGHAT and FQNNGV. With 0 bases removed from V and 5 bases from J, the gap between germline ends came to 14 bases. The CDR3 DNA sequence: TGTGCCAGCAGCTTAGAACCTCACCGGGGCCACGAGCAGTACTTC. Translation gives CASSLEPHRGHEQYF.

This clonotype occurred many times. The chain combines TRBV2 with TRBJ1-1; 9 positions match TRBD1. The junction had 6 bases not matched to a gene; V was cut back by 7 bases and J by 9 bases. From germline, CDR1 is SNHLY and CDR2 FYNNEI. The CDR3 is made up of 12 amino acids. The CDR3 nucleotides read TGTGCCAGCAAGGACAGGGGACCCAAAGCTTTCTTT. It translates to CASKDRGPKAFF.

Many counts were recorded for this clonotype. The chain employs TRBV28 and TRBJ2-5; D is tentatively TRBD1 or TRBD2 (5 bases each). Trimming took 6 bases from V and 7 from J, leaving 18 bases between them. Per the germline V gene, CDR1 is MDHEN and CDR2 is SYDVKM. The CDR3 has 14 amino acids. CDR3 region: CASRRRDHDRTQYF. CDR3 coding DNA: TGTGCCAGCAGGAGAAGGGACCACGATAGGACCCAGTACTTC. Combining the CDR3 with reference TRBV28 and TRBJ2-5 gives the whole variable domain DVKVTQSSRYLVKRTGEKVFLECVQDMDHENMFWYRQDPGLGLRLIYFSYDVKMKEKGDIPEGYSVSREKKERFSLILESASTNQTSMYLCASRRRDHDRTQYFGPGTRLLVL.

This clonotype was observed at least ten times. The chain has TRBV18 and TRBJ2-3; TRBD2 matches 11 bases. The CDR3 consists of 17 residues. V trimming: 1 base; J trimming: 4 bases; junction bases outside the gene matches: 7. Per germline, CDR1 KGHSH and CDR2 LQKENI. The CDR3 region has the DNA TGTGCCAGCTCACCACGATTAGCGGGAGGGATTCCAGATACGCAGTATTTT. Translated, it gives CASSPRLAGGIPDTQYF. Full variable domain (outside the CDR3, taken from reference TRBV18 and TRBJ2-3): NAGVMQNPRHLVRRRGQEARLRCSPMKGHSHVYWYRQLPEEGLKFMVYLQKENIIDESGMPKERFSAEFPKEGPSILRIQQVVRGDSAAYFCASSPRLAGGIPDTQYFGPGTRLTVL.

This clonotype was observed a handful of times. The V call is TRBV6-5, the J call TRBJ1-5, with no clear D. Germline values: CDR1 MNHEY, CDR2 SVGAGI. The CDR3 is made up of 15 amino acids. V shed 0 bases and J shed 2 bases, with 8 bases lying between them. CDR3 residues: CASSYSWGGNQPQHF. The CDR3 nucleotides read TGTGCCAGCAGTTACTCGTGGGGAGGCAATCAGCCCCAGCATTTT.

The V gene is TRBV28, the J gene TRBJ2-1; D is unresolved. The germline CDR1 and CDR2 sequences are MDHEN and SYDVKM. The ends were cut back, 2 bases at V and 5 bases at J, with 16 bases in the middle. CDR3 length equals 16 residues. CDR3 region: CASSLPQVISNNEQFF. CDR3 bases: TGTGCCAGCAGTTTACCCCAGGTAATATCGAACAATGAGCAGTTCTTC.

V gene TRBV29-1 combines with J gene TRBJ2-5; D possibly matches TRBD1 or TRBD2 (6 bases each). Germline CDR1 and CDR2: SQVTM and ANQGSEA. The CDR3 loop spans 12 amino acids. The CDR3 loop reads CSAWGAGETQYF. The CDR3 DNA is TGCAGTGCGTGGGGGGCGGGGGAGACCCAGTACTTC.

This clonotype was seen repeatedly, ten times or more. The CDR3 DNA reads TGTGCCAGCAGTTTTCAGGTTCCCAATCAGCCCCAGCATTTT. This translates into CASSFQVPNQPQHF. V and J are TRBV28 and TRBJ1-5; D not resolved. Germline V CDR1 and CDR2: MDHEN, SYDVKM. The CDR3 sequence is 14 residues long. The V end was cut by 3 bases, the J end by 3 bases, with 9 bases between.

The V and J genes are TRBV7-2 and TRBJ1-5, with TRBD1 matching 12 bases. The CDR3 length is 17 residues. J gave up 3 bases and V 5 bases, and 8 bases lay outside the gene matches. Germline V gene data show CDR1 as SGHTA and CDR2 as FQGNSA. In DNA form, the CDR3 reads TGTGCCAGCAGCAGCGGGACAGGGGGCCTTTTCAATCAGCCCCAGCATTTT. This codes for CASSSGTGGLFNQPQHF.

The DNA for the CDR3 is TGTGCCAGCAGTTACTTTGCGGATCAGCCCCAGCATTTT. Protein: CASSYFADQPQHF. V usage is TRBV6-5 and J usage is TRBJ1-5; D is undetermined. Trimming removed 1 base at V and 5 bases at J, with 6 bases between. From germline, CDR1 is MNHEY and CDR2 SVGAGI. This CDR3 region has 13 residues.

This clonotype occurred a few times. The chain employs TRBV19 and TRBJ2-1; 10 bases line up with TRBD2. The CDR3 is 17 residues long. CDR1 is LNHDA and CDR2 is SQIVND in the germline V gene (reference sequence). V trimming: 5 bases; J trimming: 2 bases; junction bases outside the gene matches: 9. The CDR3 is CASSPWPGTSAYNEQFF. CDR3 DNA sequence: TGTGCCAGTAGTCCTTGGCCCGGGACTAGCGCCTACAATGAGCAGTTCTTC.

The sample holds a few counts of this clonotype. J is TRBJ1-2 and V is TRBV12-3 or TRBV12-4; D unresolved. CDR3 size: 12 residues. V gave up 3 bases and J gave up 6 bases, with 8 bases separating them. CDR3 in DNA: TGTGCCAGCAGTTTTTACCAGAATGGCTACACCTTC. Residues: CASSFYQNGYTF.

This chain joins TRBV28 and TRBJ1-5; 7 bases map to TRBD1. V was pared by 6 bases and J by 5 bases, with 10 bases of the junction left unmatched. Looked up from germline, CDR1 is MDHEN and CDR2 is SYDVKM. There are 15 residues in the CDR3. CDR3 coding DNA: TGTGCCAGCAGCCAAGACAGGGTATACGATCAGCCCCAGCATTTT. This sequence encodes CASSQDRVYDQPQHF.

This clonotype has just a few counts. This chain joins TRBV28 and TRBJ2-1; 9 bases are a match to TRBD2. Germline V CDR1 and CDR2: MDHEN, SYDVKM. J gave up 2 bases and V 8 bases, and 10 bases lay outside the gene matches. This CDR3 has 16 residues. CDR3 sequence: CASVRLAALTYNEQFF. The CDR3 coding sequence is TGTGCCAGCGTCCGACTAGCGGCACTAACCTACAATGAGCAGTTCTTC.

As DNA, the CDR3 is TGCAGCGTTGACCCCGTTGGCTACACCTTC. This codes for CSVDPVGYTF. The chain recombines TRBV29-1 with TRBJ1-2; D unresolved. The CDR3 runs to 10 residues. The V end was cut by 3 bases, the J end by 7 bases, with 6 bases between. Germline CDR1 SQVTM, CDR2 ANQGSEA.

V is TRBV5-1 and J is TRBJ2-2; the match to TRBD1 covers 8 bases. Germline V CDR1 and CDR2: SGHRS, YFSETQ. The trim removed 3 bases at V and 4 bases at J, leaving 5 bases unmatched. The CDR3 runs 15 residues. As DNA, the CDR3 is TGCGCCAGCAGCTCTTACAGGGGGAGCACCGGGGAGCTGTTTTTT. Protein sequence: CASSSYRGSTGELFF.

As concerns this clonotype: One junction end does not reproduce the germline sequence, and a read error may be involved. This chain uses TRBV5-1 with TRBJ2-7; D remains ambiguous. The CDR3 contains 14 residues. Germline lookup yields CDR1 SGHRS and CDR2 YFSETQ. The CDR3, as DNA: TGCACCAGCAGCTTGGTCGGTCCCATCCACGAGCAGTACTTC. Translation: CTSSLVGPIHEQYF.

The rearrangement joins TRBV5-1 to TRBJ2-5; 12 nucleotides match TRBD2. Trimming at V came to 4 bases and at J to 1 base, leaving 8 bases not matched to a gene. This CDR3 spans 17 amino acids. Germline CDR1 is SGHRS and CDR2 is YFSETQ. This chain's CDR3 is CASSLPTSGSPQETQYF. The DNA for the CDR3 is TGCGCCAGCAGCCTACCGACTAGCGGGAGCCCCCAAGAGACCCAGTACTTC.

This clonotype was detected many times. J is TRBJ2-7 and V is TRBV30; D remains ambiguous. This CDR3 is 16 amino acids long. The V gene's germline CDR1 is GTSNPN and CDR2 SVGIG (reference sequence). V dropped 0 bases and J dropped 6 bases, with 21 bases sitting between them. The CDR3 protein is CAWSVWVGRILGEQYF. Here the CDR3 DNA reads TGTGCCTGGAGTGTATGGGTAGGCAGGATCCTAGGCGAGCAGTACTTC.

This clonotype was observed many times. V is TRBV2 and J is TRBJ1-2, with unresolved D. CDR1 and CDR2 from the germline V gene are SNHLY and FYNNEI. This CDR3 region has 12 residues. The ends were cut back, 5 bases at V and 1 base at J, with 5 bases in the middle. CDR3 DNA sequence: TGTGCCAGCAGTACCGTTAACTATGGCTACACCTTC. Its protein product is CASSTVNYGYTF. Full variable domain (rest looked up from reference TRBV2 and TRBJ1-2): EPEVTQTPSHQVTQMGQEVILRCVPISNHLYFYWYRQILGQKVEFLVSFYNNEISEKSEIFDDQFSVERPDGSNFTLKIRSTKLEDSAMYFCASSTVNYGYTFGSGTRLTVV.

This clonotype has at least ten counts. The chain has TRBV12-3 or TRBV12-4 and TRBJ2-7, with D tentatively TRBD1 or TRBD2 (5 bases each). This CDR3 is built from 14 residues. The V gene lost 7 bases and the J gene lost 0 bases, with 13 bases spanning the gap. The CDR3 sequence: CASNQGPSSYEQYF. The CDR3 bases are TGTGCCAGCAACCAGGGACCGTCCTCCTACGAGCAGTACTTC.

The chain couples TRBV12-3 or TRBV12-4 to TRBJ1-1; D not certain. V was clipped by 6 bases and J by 2 bases, with 22 bases between them. There are 17 residues in the CDR3. The CDR3 protein is CASSPTPGSGTNTEAFF. Written as DNA, the CDR3 is TGTGCCAGCAGCCCCACCCCGGGCAGCGGCACCAACACTGAAGCTTTCTTT.

The chain has TRBV5-1 and TRBJ1-6; TRBD1 matches at 9 bases. CDR3 size: 17 residues. J was trimmed by 10 bases and V by 4 bases; bases with no gene match: 15. Germline-derived CDR1 and CDR2 are SGHRS and YFSETQ. CDR3 amino acids: CASSLGSQGARESPLHF. The CDR3 DNA reads as TGCGCCAGCAGCCTAGGATCACAGGGGGCCAGGGAATCACCCCTCCACTTT.

The table lists this clonotype with many counts. This chain links TRBV20-1 with TRBJ2-1, with D perhaps TRBD2 (5 bases). V shed 1 base and J shed 4 bases, with 11 bases lying between them. Germline CDR1 reads DFQATT; CDR2 reads SNEGSKA (reference sequence). CDR3 length equals 14 residues. The CDR3 DNA is TGCAGTGCTAGAGGGCTAGCTGAGTACAATGAGCAGTTCTTC. Protein product: CSARGLAEYNEQFF.